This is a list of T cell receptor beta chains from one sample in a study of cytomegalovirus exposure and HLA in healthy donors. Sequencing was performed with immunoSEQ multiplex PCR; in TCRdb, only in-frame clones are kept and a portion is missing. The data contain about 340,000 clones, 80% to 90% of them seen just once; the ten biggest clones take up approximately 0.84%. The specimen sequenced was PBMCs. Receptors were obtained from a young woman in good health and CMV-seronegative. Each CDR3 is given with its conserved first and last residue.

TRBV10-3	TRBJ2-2	CAISTRLAENTGELFF
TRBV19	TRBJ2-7	CASSIAASGSSYEQYF
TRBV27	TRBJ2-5	CASKVRENQETQYF
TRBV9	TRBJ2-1	CASSASGNPYNEQFF
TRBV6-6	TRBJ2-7	CASRDGQGMYEQYF
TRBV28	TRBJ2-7	CASSSPLALEQYF
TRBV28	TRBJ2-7	CASRRQGGYEQYF
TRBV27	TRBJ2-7	CASRTGTEGHEQYF
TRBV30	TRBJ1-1	CAYHGKGRDTEAFF
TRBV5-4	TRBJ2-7	CASSFGTSAWSSYEQYF
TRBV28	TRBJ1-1	CASSFLPSSRGLF
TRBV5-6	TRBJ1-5	CASSLGQGGQPQHF
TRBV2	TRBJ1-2	CASGRDYGYTF
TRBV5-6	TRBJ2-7	CASSLALATYEQYF
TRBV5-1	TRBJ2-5	CASSPFPGTGEETQYF
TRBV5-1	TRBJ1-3	CASRDPPGNTIYF
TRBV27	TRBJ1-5	CASRSGSFSNQPQHF
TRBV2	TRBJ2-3	CATREWSTDTQYF
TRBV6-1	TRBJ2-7	CASSEALPGTYEQYF
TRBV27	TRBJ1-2	CASSLRTGVNYGYTF
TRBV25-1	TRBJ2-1	CASSESPYEQFF
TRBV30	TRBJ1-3	CAWSGPSNTIYF
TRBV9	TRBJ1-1	CASSGRDSRWNTEAFF
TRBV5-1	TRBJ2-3	CASGGSPPTSTDTQYF
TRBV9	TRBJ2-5	CASSVGDSLRGETQYF
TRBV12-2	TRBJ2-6	CASRLGPGSGANVLTF
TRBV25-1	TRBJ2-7	CASSVSGAGYGEQYF
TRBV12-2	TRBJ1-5	CASRLQGTGGGQPQHF
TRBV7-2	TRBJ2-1	CASSSLAGGPGGEQFF
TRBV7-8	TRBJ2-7	CASSLGGGATYEQYF
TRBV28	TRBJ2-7	CASSPQTDWYEQYF
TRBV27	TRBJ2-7	CASSSLVAGRPYEQYF
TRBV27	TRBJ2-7	CASQGRSYEQYF
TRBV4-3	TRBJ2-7	CASSRDRTSGSREQYF
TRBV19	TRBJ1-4	CASSIREKLFF
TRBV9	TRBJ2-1	CASSVSSGSYNEQFF
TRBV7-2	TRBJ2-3	CASSLRLAGAPDTQYF
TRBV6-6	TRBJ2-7	CASSPDGQPLYEQYF
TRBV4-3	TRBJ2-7	CASSPTVGPYEQYF
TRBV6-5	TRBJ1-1	CASTPPGVFAEAFF
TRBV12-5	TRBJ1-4	CASGQQATNEKLFF
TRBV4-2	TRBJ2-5	CASSQEGMGGRFLETQYF
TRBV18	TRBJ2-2	CASSPPAGTGELFF
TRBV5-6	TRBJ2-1	CASRAGMKNEQFF
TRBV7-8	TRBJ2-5	CASSLVEGSGETQYF
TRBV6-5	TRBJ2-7	CASRILAGGGYEQYF
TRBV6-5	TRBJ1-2	CASSYFSGYRDYGYTF
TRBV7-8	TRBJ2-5	CASSPGWDSNMAQYF
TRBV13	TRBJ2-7	CASTNSPLSEQYF
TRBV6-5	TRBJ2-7	CASSYAGTTISYEQYF
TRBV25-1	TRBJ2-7	CASSVAGELPYEQYF
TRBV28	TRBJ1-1	CAILPDWNTEAFF
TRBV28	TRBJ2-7	CASSYQDRDFSEQYF
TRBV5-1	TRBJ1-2	CASSIPAGEDPYTF